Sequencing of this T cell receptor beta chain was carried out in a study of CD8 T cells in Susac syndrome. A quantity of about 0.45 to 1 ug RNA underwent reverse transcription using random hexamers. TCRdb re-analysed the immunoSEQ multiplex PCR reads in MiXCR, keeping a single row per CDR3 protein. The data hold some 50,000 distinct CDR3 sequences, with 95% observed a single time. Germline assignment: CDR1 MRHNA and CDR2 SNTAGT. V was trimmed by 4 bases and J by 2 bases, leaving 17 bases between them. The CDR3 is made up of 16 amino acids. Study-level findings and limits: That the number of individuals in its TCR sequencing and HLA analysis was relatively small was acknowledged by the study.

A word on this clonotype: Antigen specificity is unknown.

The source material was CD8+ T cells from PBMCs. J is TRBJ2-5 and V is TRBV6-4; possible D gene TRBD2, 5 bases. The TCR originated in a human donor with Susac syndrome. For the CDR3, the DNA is TGTGCCAGCAGTGCCTCAGGTGGATCGGGGCAAGAGACCCAGTACTTC. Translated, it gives CASSASGGSGQETQYF.